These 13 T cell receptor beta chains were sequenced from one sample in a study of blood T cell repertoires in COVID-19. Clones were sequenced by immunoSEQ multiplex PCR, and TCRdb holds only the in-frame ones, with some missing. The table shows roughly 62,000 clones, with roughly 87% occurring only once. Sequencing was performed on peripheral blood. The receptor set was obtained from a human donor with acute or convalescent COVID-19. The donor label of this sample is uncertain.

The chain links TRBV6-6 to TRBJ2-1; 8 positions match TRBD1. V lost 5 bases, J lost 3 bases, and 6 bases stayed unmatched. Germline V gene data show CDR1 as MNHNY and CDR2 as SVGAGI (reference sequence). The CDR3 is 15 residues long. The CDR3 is CASSVTGGSYNEQFF. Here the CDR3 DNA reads TGTGCCAGCAGTGTCACAGGGGGAAGCTACAATGAGCAGTTCTTC.

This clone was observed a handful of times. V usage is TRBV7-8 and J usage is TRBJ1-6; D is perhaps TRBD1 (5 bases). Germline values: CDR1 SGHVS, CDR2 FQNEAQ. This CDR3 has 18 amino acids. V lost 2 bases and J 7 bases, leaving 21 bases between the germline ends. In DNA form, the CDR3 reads TGTGCCAGCAGCTTAATTAGGGGAAATTCTCGAGCGAATTCACCCCTCCACTTT. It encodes CASSLIRGNSRANSPLHF.

The CDR3 region has the DNA TGTGCCAGCAGTTTATCGGCGGGGATGGGCAATCAGCCCCAGCATTTT. Translated, it gives CASSLSAGMGNQPQHF. The chain is built from TRBV28 and TRBJ1-5; D remains unclear. Germline CDR1 is MDHEN and CDR2 is SYDVKM. The CDR3 runs to 16 residues. V lost 1 base to trimming and J lost 2 bases, with 12 bases between them.

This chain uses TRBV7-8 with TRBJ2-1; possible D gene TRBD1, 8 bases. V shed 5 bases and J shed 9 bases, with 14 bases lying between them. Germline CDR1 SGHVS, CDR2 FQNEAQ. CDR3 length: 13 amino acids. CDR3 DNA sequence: TGTGCCAGCAGCGTACAGGGGGAGGGTGAGCAGTTCTTC. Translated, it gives CASSVQGEGEQFF. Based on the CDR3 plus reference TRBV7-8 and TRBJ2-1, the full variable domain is GAGVSQSPRYKVAKRGQDVALRCDPISGHVSLFWYQQALGQGPEFLTYFQNEAQLDKSGLPSDRFFAERPEGSVSTLKIQRTQQEDSAVYLCASSVQGEGEQFFGPGTRLTVL.

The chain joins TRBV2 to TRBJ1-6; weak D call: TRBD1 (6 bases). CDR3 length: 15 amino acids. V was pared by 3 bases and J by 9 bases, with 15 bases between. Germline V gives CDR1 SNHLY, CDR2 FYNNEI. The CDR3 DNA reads TGTGCCAGCAGTGACGAGAGGGGGTGGACTTCACCCCTCCACTTT. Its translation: CASSDERGWTSPLHF.

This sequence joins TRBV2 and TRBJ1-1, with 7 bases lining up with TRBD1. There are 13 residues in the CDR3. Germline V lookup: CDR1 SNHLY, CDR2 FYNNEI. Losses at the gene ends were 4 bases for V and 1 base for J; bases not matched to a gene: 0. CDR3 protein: CASSGQGNTEAFF. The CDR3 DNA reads TGTGCCAGCAGTGGACAGGGGAACACTGAAGCTTTCTTT.

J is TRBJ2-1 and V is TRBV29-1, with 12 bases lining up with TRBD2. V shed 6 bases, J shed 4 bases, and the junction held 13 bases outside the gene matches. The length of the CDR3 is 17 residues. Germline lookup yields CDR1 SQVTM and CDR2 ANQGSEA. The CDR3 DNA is TGCAGCGTCGAGGGGGCTAGCGGGAGGGCAAGGTACAATGAGCAGTTCTTC. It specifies CSVEGASGRARYNEQFF.

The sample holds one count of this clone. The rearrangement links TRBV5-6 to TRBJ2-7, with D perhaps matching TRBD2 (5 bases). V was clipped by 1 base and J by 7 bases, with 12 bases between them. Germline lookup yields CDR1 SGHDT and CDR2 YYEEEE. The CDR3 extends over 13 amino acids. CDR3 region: CASSLLGSGEQYF. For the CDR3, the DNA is TGTGCCAGCAGCTTGCTCGGGTCGGGGGAGCAGTACTTC.

CDR3: CAWSFGGARNEQFF. Written as DNA, the CDR3 is TGTGCCTGGAGCTTCGGGGGGGCACGGAATGAGCAGTTCTTC. The chain is built from TRBV30 and TRBJ2-1, with TRBD2 matching 8 bases. This CDR3 has 14 amino acids. Germline loops: CDR1 GTSNPN, CDR2 SVGIG (reference sequence). V trimming: 3 bases; J trimming: 7 bases; junction bases outside the gene matches: 8. Full variable domain (remainder filled in from reference TRBV30 and TRBJ2-1): SQTIHQWPATLVQPVGSPLSLECTVEGTSNPNLYWYRQAAGRGLQLLFYSVGIGQISSEVPQNLSASRPQDRQFILSSKKLLLSDSGFYLCAWSFGGARNEQFFGPGTRLTVL.

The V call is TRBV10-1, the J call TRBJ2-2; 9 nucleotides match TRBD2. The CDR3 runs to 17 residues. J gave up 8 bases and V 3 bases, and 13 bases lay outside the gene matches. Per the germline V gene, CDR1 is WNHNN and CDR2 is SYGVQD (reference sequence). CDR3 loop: CASSDNWASGKEGELFF. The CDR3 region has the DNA TGCGCCAGCAGTGATAACTGGGCTAGCGGGAAGGAGGGGGAGCTGTTTTTT.

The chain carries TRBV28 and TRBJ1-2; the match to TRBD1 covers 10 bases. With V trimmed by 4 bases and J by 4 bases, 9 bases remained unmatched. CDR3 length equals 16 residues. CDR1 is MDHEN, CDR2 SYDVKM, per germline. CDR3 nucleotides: TGTGCCAGCAGTTCCCCCGGGACAGGGGACTTCTATGGCTACACCTTC. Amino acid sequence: CASSSPGTGDFYGYTF.

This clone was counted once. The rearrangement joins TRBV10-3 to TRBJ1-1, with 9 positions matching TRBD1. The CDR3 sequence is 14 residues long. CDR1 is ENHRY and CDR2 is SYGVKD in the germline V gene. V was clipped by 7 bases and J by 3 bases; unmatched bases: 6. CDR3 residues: CAITTGQGYTEAFF. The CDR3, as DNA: TGTGCCATCACCACGGGACAGGGTTACACTGAAGCTTTCTTT.

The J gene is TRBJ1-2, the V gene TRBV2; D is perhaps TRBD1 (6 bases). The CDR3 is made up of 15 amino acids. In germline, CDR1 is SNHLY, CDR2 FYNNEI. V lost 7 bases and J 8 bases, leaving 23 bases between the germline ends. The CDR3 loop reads CASTLNGTPTGGYTF. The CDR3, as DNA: TGTGCCAGCACTCTGAACGGGACACCAACCGGGGGCTACACCTTC.